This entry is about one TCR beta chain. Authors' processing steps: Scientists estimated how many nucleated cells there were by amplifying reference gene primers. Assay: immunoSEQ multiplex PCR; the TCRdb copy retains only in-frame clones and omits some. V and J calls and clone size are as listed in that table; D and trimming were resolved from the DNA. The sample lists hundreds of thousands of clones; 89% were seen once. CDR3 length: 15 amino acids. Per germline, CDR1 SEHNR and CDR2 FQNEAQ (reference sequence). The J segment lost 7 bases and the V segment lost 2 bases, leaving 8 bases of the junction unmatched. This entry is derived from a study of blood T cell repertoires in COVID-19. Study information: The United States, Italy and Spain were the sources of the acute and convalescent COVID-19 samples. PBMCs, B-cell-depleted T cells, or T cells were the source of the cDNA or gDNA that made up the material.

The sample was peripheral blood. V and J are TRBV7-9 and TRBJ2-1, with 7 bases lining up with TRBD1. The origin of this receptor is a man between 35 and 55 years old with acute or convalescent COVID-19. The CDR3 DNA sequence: TGTGCCAGCAGCTTAAGCCAGGGGGTGGTTAATGAGCAGTTCTTC. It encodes CASSLSQGVVNEQFF.